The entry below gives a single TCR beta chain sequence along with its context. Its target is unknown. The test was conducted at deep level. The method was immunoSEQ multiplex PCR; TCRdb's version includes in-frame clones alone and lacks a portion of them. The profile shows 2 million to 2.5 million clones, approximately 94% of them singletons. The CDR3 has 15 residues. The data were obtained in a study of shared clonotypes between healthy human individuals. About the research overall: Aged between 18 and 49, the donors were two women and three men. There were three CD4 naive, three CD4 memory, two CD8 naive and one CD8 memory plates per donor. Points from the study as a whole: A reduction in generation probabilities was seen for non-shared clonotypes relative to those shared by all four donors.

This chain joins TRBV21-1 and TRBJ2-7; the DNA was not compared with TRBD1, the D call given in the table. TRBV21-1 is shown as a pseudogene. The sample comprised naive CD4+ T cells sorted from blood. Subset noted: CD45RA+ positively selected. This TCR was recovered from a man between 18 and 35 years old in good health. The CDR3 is CANPPCDRVFCEQYF. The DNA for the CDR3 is TGTGCCAATCCCCCATGTGACAGGGTGTTTTGCGAGCAGTACTTC.